These 14 T cell receptor beta chains came from one sample sequenced in a study of blood T cells in healthy people across ages (dated by TCRdb to between 2014 and 2017). The library was built by means of 5' RACE. Instrument on record: Illumina HiSeq 2500. A second about 7 to 11 cycle PCR used a sample-barcoded 5' primer and a J-beta primer mix. TCRdb reran the public reads through fastp at Q25 and MiXCR, keeping productive beta chains. Entries that share a CDR3 protein sequence are merged under the most common genes and DNA. The sample table lists hundreds of thousands of distinct CDR3 sequences, around 34% of them with a count of one. Over 10% of the sample is held by the ten biggest clonotypes. The material sequenced was blood. The receptors originated from a man younger than 30 in good health.

The rearrangement links TRBV12-3 or TRBV12-4 to TRBJ2-2, with a weak D call TRBD1 (5 bases). This CDR3 region has 14 residues. The ends were cut back, 3 bases at V and 7 bases at J, with 12 bases in the middle. CDR3 nucleotide sequence: TGTGCCAGCAGTTTTAGCAGGGCGATCGGGGAGCTGTTTTTT. Protein: CASSFSRAIGELFF.

The gene calls are TRBV20-1 and TRBJ2-5, with D possibly TRBD1 on 5 matching bases. TRBJ2-7 explains the end of the DNA better; the J call may be wrong. Germline CDR1 and CDR2: DFQATT and SNEGSKA (reference sequence). The CDR3 spans 13 residues. CDR3 sequence (DNA): TGCAGTGCAACCCAGGGTCCAGGATACGAGCAGTACTTC. Protein product: CSATQGPGYEQYF.

With respect to this clonotype: This may stem from a read error, because a much larger clone lies one nucleotide away. The J gene is TRBJ2-3, the V gene TRBV12-3 or TRBV12-4, with D unresolved. CDR3 size: 11 residues. Trimming left V 7 bases short and J 4 bases short, with 6 bases between. In nucleotides, the CDR3 is TGTGCCAGCACCCGCGCAGATACGCAGTATTTT. The encoded protein is CASTRADTQYF.

This clonotype has more than one count but fewer than ten. The gene calls are TRBV7-2 and TRBJ2-4, with D hard to call. V was trimmed by 9 bases and J by 0 bases, leaving 12 bases between them. The CDR3 has 14 amino acids. The germline V gene has CDR1 SGHTA and CDR2 FQGNSA. Here the CDR3 DNA reads TGTGCCAGTAAAAGACGTCTAGCCAAAAACATTCAGTACTTC. Its translation is CASKRRLAKNIQYF.

This clonotype has only a few counts. The rearrangement links TRBV6-2 or TRBV6-3 to TRBJ2-2; D is undetermined. From germline, CDR1 is MNHEY and CDR2 SVGEGT. The V and J ends lost 2 bases and 1 base respectively, with 8 bases between them. The CDR3 length is 15 residues. The CDR3 sequence: CASSYTDRNTGELFF. In nucleotides, the CDR3 is TGTGCCAGCAGTTACACAGACCGGAACACCGGGGAGCTGTTTTTT.

In its sample, this clonotype was seen once. The rearrangement links TRBV5-6 to TRBJ2-7; no firm D call. V was shortened by 1 base and J by 7 bases, with 15 bases between the two germline ends. The V gene's germline CDR1 is SGHDT and CDR2 YYEEEE. CDR3 length equals 14 residues. The CDR3 sequence: CASSLRPSDNEQYF. The CDR3 DNA reads TGTGCCAGCAGCTTGCGGCCCTCAGACAATGAGCAGTACTTC.

V gene TRBV6-2 or TRBV6-3 combines with J gene TRBJ1-2; D remains unclear. Germline CDR1 is MNHEY and CDR2 is SVGEGT. V dropped 5 bases and J dropped 5 bases, with 6 bases sitting between them. This CDR3 contains 11 residues. The chain's CDR3 is CASSTRYGYTF. The CDR3 DNA reads TGTGCCAGCAGTACTCGATATGGCTACACCTTC.

This clonotype was seen more than once but under ten times. The genes are TRBV12-3 or TRBV12-4 and TRBJ2-2; 10 positions agree with TRBD1. V lost 6 bases and J lost 4; bases outside the gene matches: 5. There are 15 residues in the CDR3. The CDR3: CASRKGQGGTGELFF. The CDR3 nucleotides are TGTGCCAGCAGGAAAGGACAGGGGGGCACCGGGGAGCTGTTTTTT.

The chain carries TRBV7-9 and TRBJ1-5, with D perhaps matching TRBD1 (6 bases). V was pared by 4 bases and J by 9 bases, with 19 bases between. Germline values: CDR1 SEHNR, CDR2 FQNEAQ (reference sequence). This CDR3 contains 15 residues. The CDR3 here is CASSSSLPGDWPQHF. Written as DNA, the CDR3 is TGTGCCAGCAGCTCATCGCTCCCAGGGGATTGGCCCCAGCATTTT.

The chain couples TRBV7-8 to TRBJ2-1; D call uncertain. The germline V gene has CDR1 SGHVS and CDR2 FQNEAQ. V dropped 5 bases and J dropped 0 bases, with 11 bases sitting between them. This CDR3 comprises 15 residues. The CDR3 sequence: CASSRDPDSYNEQFF. The CDR3 nucleotides read TGTGCCAGCAGCCGTGACCCGGACTCCTACAATGAGCAGTTCTTC.

The CDR3 bases are TGCGCCAGCAGCCCTGGAGGGACGGCTGGAGGTACGCAGTATTTT. Translation: CASSPGGTAGGTQYF. The J gene is TRBJ2-3, the V gene TRBV5-1; tentatively, D is TRBD2 (6 bases). Germline V gene sequence: CDR1 SGHRS, CDR2 YFSETQ. V lost 4 bases to trimming and J lost 8 bases, with 20 bases between them. This CDR3 comprises 15 residues.

This chain connects TRBV5-5 to TRBJ2-1, with a possible D match to TRBD2 (5 bases). The CDR3 loop spans 16 amino acids. V lost 4 bases to trimming and J lost 10 bases, with 24 bases between them. Germline assignment: CDR1 SGHKS and CDR2 YYEKEE (reference sequence). This chain's CDR3 is CASSISPGSREYEQFF. CDR3 in DNA: TGTGCCAGCAGCATCAGTCCGGGATCGAGGGAATACGAGCAGTTCTTC.

Regarding this clonotype: A read error may explain this, as a much larger clone is one base away. CDR3 nucleotides: TGCAGTGCCCTTTCCGGCAGGGCCAAAAACATTCAGTACTTC. Its protein product is CSALSGRAKNIQYF. The rearrangement links TRBV20-1 to TRBJ2-4, with D unclear. V was shortened by 6 bases and J by 1 base, with 13 bases between the two germline ends. CDR1 DFQATT and CDR2 SNEGSKA come from the germline V gene (reference sequence). The CDR3 is made up of 14 amino acids.

This clonotype has only a few counts. The rearrangement uses TRBV7-2 and TRBJ2-3; 9 bases are a match to TRBD1. This CDR3 region has 14 residues. The V gene end was trimmed by 5 bases and the J gene end by 5 bases; junction bases not matched to a gene: 5. From germline, CDR1 is SGHTA and CDR2 FQGNSA. CDR3 protein: CASSRGQGRDTQYF. The CDR3 nucleotides read TGTGCCAGCAGCCGCGGACAGGGGAGAGATACGCAGTATTTT.